The 24 T cell receptor beta chains in this list originate from one sample, sequenced in a study of T cell clonality in common variable immunodeficiency. Libraries were prepared by immunoSEQ multiplex PCR; TCRdb keeps only in-frame clonotypes and omits some of them. The repertoire consists of fewer than 65,000 clones, none detected only once. Sequenced material: peripheral blood mononuclear cells. These receptors all stem from a person between 18 and 75 years old in good health.

This clone was seen at least ten times. The read is 3 residues too short to cover the CDR3 end, so that end is filled in from the germline J gene. This chain uses TRBV30 with TRBJ2-1; 8 nucleotides line up with TRBD2. Per germline, CDR1 GTSNPN and CDR2 SVGIG (reference sequence). V was clipped by 6 bases and J by 8 bases; unmatched bases: 15. The CDR3 length is 15 residues. The CDR3 reads CACRTQSGRWDEQFF. The sequenced part of the CDR3 DNA is TGTGCCTGCCGAACTCAGAGCGGGAGATGGGATGAG.

At least ten counts were recorded for this clone. The DNA ends 3 residues before the CDR3 does, and the rest of the CDR3 is filled in from the germline J gene. V is TRBV5-1 and J is TRBJ2-3; D not resolved. CDR1 and CDR2 (germline): SGHRS, YFSETQ. This CDR3 contains 15 residues. V gave up 0 bases and J gave up 1 base, with 9 bases separating them. The CDR3 DNA, read in part, is TGCGCCAGCAGCTTGGCCAGGCCTCGCACAGATACG. This encodes CASSLARPRTDT. The entire CDR3 protein reads CASSLARPRTDTQYF.

This clone was detected many times. The DNA ends 3 residues before the CDR3 does, and the rest of the CDR3 is filled in from the germline J gene. The rearrangement joins TRBV19 to TRBJ2-3; 12 positions match TRBD2. Germline V CDR1 and CDR2: LNHDA, SQIVND (reference sequence). The length of the CDR3 is 18 residues. The J segment lost 0 bases and the V segment lost 1 base, leaving 5 bases of the junction unmatched. The CDR3 protein is CASSIVSLAGGSTDTQYF. The CDR3 bases that were read are TGTGCCAGTAGTATAGTATCGCTAGCGGGGGGGAGCACAGATACG. Full variable domain (rest looked up from reference TRBV19 and TRBJ2-3): DGGITQSPKYLFRKEGQNVTLSCEQNLNHDAMYWYRQDPGQGLRLIYYSQIVNDFQKGDIAEGYSVSREKKESFPLTVTSAQKNPTAFYLCASSIVSLAGGSTDTQYFGPGTRLTVL.

This clone was observed many times. The read halts 3 residues ahead of the CDR3 end, with the missing end drawn from the germline J gene. The chain is built from TRBV5-4 and TRBJ2-1; D is possibly TRBD2 (6 bases). The V and J ends lost 4 bases and 1 base respectively, with 12 bases between them. The CDR3 totals 15 residues. Germline lookup yields CDR1 SGHNT and CDR2 YYREEE (reference sequence). CDR3 sequence: CASSPAGGSYNEQFF. The DNA read from the CDR3 is TGTGCCAGCAGCCCTGCTGGGGGGTCCTACAATGAG.

This clone has just a few counts. The CDR3 spells CASEDKREGRGGETQYF. The covered CDR3 bases are TGCGCCAGCGAAGACAAGCGGGAGGGCCGGGGGGGGGAGACC. J is TRBJ2-5 and V is TRBV10-2, with 10 bases fitting TRBD2. The read terminates 3 residues before the CDR3 end, so the remaining end is supplied by the germline J gene. J lost 5 bases, V lost 8 bases, and 17 bases had no gene match. Looked up from germline, CDR1 is WSHSY and CDR2 is SAAADI. CDR3 size: 17 residues.

This clone appeared many times. The read terminates 3 residues before the CDR3 end, so the remaining end is supplied by the germline J gene. The V call is TRBV6-2 or TRBV6-3, the J call TRBJ1-2; TRBD1 aligns across 9 bases. The CDR3 loop spans 13 amino acids. CDR1 MNHEY and CDR2 SVGEGT come from the germline V gene. CDR3 DNA, as far as it was read: TGTGCCAGCAGCCGGGACAGGGCCGAGGGC. Amino acids: CASSRDRAEG. In full, the CDR3 reads CASSRDRAEGYTF.

This clone appeared many times. A junction end diverges from the germline sequence, so it may reflect a read error. The CDR3 loop is CASSQDFGHPYTF. Partial CDR3 DNA: TGCGCCAGCAGCCAAGATTTTGGGCACCCA. The rearrangement uses TRBV4-2 and TRBJ1-2; the D is unclear. The read gets to within 3 residues of the CDR3 end, and the germline J gene fills in the rest. Looked up from germline, CDR1 is LGHNA and CDR2 is YNFKEQ. This CDR3 contains 13 residues.

This clone came up many times. The CDR3 end falls 3 residues outside the read, so it is completed with the germline J gene. V and J are TRBV12-3 or TRBV12-4 and TRBJ1-1, with D perhaps TRBD1 (5 bases). This CDR3 is 13 amino acids long. V was trimmed by 3 bases and J by 1 base, leaving 6 bases between them. CDR3 bases read: TGTGCCAGCAGTTTCACAGGGAACACTGAA. It specifies CASSFTGNTE. The CDR3 as a whole reads CASSFTGNTEAFF.

This clone has ten or more counts. Read data end 3 residues before the CDR3 end; the end is taken from the germline J gene. The chain has TRBV19 and TRBJ2-1; a weak D match, TRBD2 (6 bases). V lost 3 bases and J lost 2, with 11 bases in between. Germline V gene lookup returns CDR1 LNHDA and CDR2 SQIVND (reference sequence). The CDR3 is 15 residues long. The CDR3 bases that were read are TGTGCCAGTAGTATCGACGGGGGACCCTACAATGAG. It encodes CASSIDGGPYNE. Given in full, the CDR3 is CASSIDGGPYNEQFF.

This clone was counted only a few times. A read error likely explains this, since a far larger clone differs by one base. The read halts 3 residues ahead of the CDR3 end, with the missing end drawn from the germline J gene. This chain connects TRBV19 to TRBJ2-3; 9 positions match TRBD1. The V gene's germline CDR1 is LNHDA and CDR2 SQIVND (reference sequence). The CDR3 has 16 amino acids. The chain's CDR3 is CATSAPPGQGTDTQYF. Partial CDR3 DNA: TGTGCCACTAGTGCTCCCCCGGGACAGGGAACAGATACG. Together with reference TRBV19 and TRBJ2-3, the CDR3 gives the full variable domain: DGGITQSPKYLFRKEGQNVTLSCEQNLNHDAMYWYRQDPGQGLRLIYYSQIVNDFQKGDIAEGYSVSREKKESFPLTVTSAQKNPTAFYLCATSAPPGQGTDTQYFGPGTRLTVL.

There are many counts of this clone. The chain's CDR3 is CASSEDRDSNEQFF. The CDR3 DNA, read in part, is TGTGCCAGCAGTGAGGACCGGGACAGCAATGAG. The chain uses TRBV6-4 and TRBJ2-1; the match to TRBD1 covers 7 bases. The CDR3 goes on 3 residues after the read ends, and that part is filled in from the germline J gene. The V segment lost 3 bases and the J segment 6 bases; nucleotides outside the gene matches: 5. Germline CDR1 and CDR2: MRHNA and SNTAGT. The CDR3 is 14 amino acids.

There are many counts of this clone. The read ends 3 residues shy of where the CDR3 ends; the end is completed using the germline J gene. The chain recombines TRBV5-1 with TRBJ1-4, with TRBD1 identical over 8 bases. With 4 bases clipped from V and 7 bases from J, the junction kept 12 bases outside the gene matches. The CDR3 totals 16 residues. CDR1 SGHRS and CDR2 YFSETQ come from the germline V gene. Partial CDR3 DNA: TGCGCCAGCAGCCTGGTTGATTCAGGGGGCTCTGAAAAA. Translated: CASSLVDSGGSEK. In full, the CDR3 reads CASSLVDSGGSEKLFF.

A note on this clone: Coverage ceases 3 residues before the CDR3 finishes, and the germline J gene fills in the end. The chain recombines TRBV7-6 with TRBJ1-4; perhaps TRBD1 as D (5 bases). Trimming shortened V by 5 bases and J by 8 bases, and 21 bases separated the two germline ends. From germline, CDR1 is SGHVS and CDR2 FNYEAQ. This CDR3 comprises 16 residues. CDR3 bases read: TGTGCCAGCAGCAAAGCTTACAGCAGGGTCGGCGAAAAA. Its protein product is CASSKAYSRVGEK. The whole CDR3 is CASSKAYSRVGEKLFF.

This clone occurred many times. With the read ending 3 residues before the CDR3 end, the germline J gene is used to fill in that end. The chain combines TRBV5-6 with TRBJ2-7; 7 bases line up with TRBD2. The V gene's germline CDR1 is SGHDT and CDR2 YYEEEE. Trimming cost V 1 base and J 3 bases; bases outside gene matches: 7. This CDR3 has 15 residues. This CDR3 reads CASSLLASGVYEQYF. CDR3 bases read: TGTGCCAGCAGCTTGCTAGCTAGCGGAGTCTACGAG.

This clone was detected ten times or more. The observed sequence ends 3 residues before the CDR3 terminus, with the missing tail filled in from the germline J gene. This sequence joins TRBV18 and TRBJ2-1, with 11 bases identical to TRBD2. CDR3 length: 15 residues. V gave up 3 bases and J gave up 6 bases; unmatched junction bases: 4. In germline, CDR1 is KGHSH, CDR2 LQKENI. The CDR3 bases that were read are TGTGCCAGCTCACCTGAACTAGCGGGAGTCAATGAG. It yields the protein CASSPELAGVNE. The whole CDR3 sequence reads CASSPELAGVNEQFF.

There are many counts of this clone. CDR3 DNA (partial): TGCAGTGCTAGGTCGGGGGGACTTGAA. This sequence encodes CSARSGGLE. The full CDR3 is CSARSGGLEAFF. The chain combines TRBV20-1 with TRBJ1-1; D possibly corresponds to TRBD1 (5 bases). With the read ending 3 residues before the CDR3 end, the germline J gene is used to fill in that end. The V end lost 3 bases, the J end lost 7 bases, and 12 bases lay between the germline ends. The length of the CDR3 is 12 residues. CDR1 and CDR2 from the germline V gene are DFQATT and SNEGSKA (reference sequence).

This clone was observed many times. Coverage ceases 3 residues before the CDR3 finishes, and the germline J gene fills in the end. The rearrangement uses TRBV5-1 and TRBJ1-2; tentative D call: TRBD1 (5 bases). The CDR3 runs to 13 residues. Trimming cost V 1 base and J 3 bases, with 7 bases left between them. Germline V CDR1 and CDR2: SGHRS, YFSETQ. The CDR3 DNA, read in part, is TGCGCCAGCAGCTTGTGGGGGGACTATGGC. Amino acids: CASSLWGDYG. The CDR3, in full, reads CASSLWGDYGYTF.

This clone was detected ten times or more. The read gets to within 3 residues of the CDR3 end, and the germline J gene fills in the rest. The genes are TRBV20-1 and TRBJ2-2; the D gene is possibly TRBD1 (6 bases). The CDR3 runs 17 residues. V lost 0 bases and J lost 0, with 14 bases in between. The germline CDR1 and CDR2 sequences are DFQATT and SNEGSKA (reference sequence). CDR3 loop: CSARDPRRQANTGELFF. The CDR3 bases that were read are TGCAGTGCTAGAGATCCGCGCAGACAGGCGAACACCGGGGAG.

This clone was counted a few times. The DNA ends 3 residues before the CDR3 does, and the rest of the CDR3 is filled in from the germline J gene. This rearrangement joins TRBV18 to TRBJ1-2, with a possible D match to TRBD1 (5 bases). Germline CDR1 KGHSH, CDR2 LQKENI. The length of the CDR3 is 15 residues. The CDR3 protein is CASSPPGRGADTYTF. CDR3 DNA (partial): TGTGCCAGCTCACCACCTGGGAGAGGGGCAGATACC. Supplemented by reference TRBV18 and TRBJ1-2, the full variable domain reads NAGVMQNPRHLVRRRGQEARLRCSPMKGHSHVYWYRQLPEEGLKFMVYLQKENIIDESGMPKERFSAEFPKEGPSILRIQQVVRGDSAAYFCASSPPGRGADTYTFGSGTRLTVV.

Many counts were recorded for this clone. The read falls 3 residues short of the CDR3 end, and the missing part is taken from the germline J gene. The rearrangement links TRBV7-2 to TRBJ2-1, with unresolved D. Trimming took 3 bases from V and 0 from J, leaving 9 bases between them. The CDR3 sequence is 15 residues long. The germline V gene has CDR1 SGHTA and CDR2 FQGNSA. CDR3 bases read: TGTGCCAGCAGCTTGGCCCTTGCCTCCTACAATGAG. Protein sequence: CASSLALASYNE. The full CDR3 sequence reads CASSLALASYNEQFF.

This clone was counted many times. The chain's CDR3 is CSAREIPGGSQPQHF. Incomplete CDR3 DNA: TGCAGTGCTAGAGAGATCCCGGGGGGAAGTCAGCCC. This chain joins TRBV20-1 and TRBJ1-5, with TRBD1 as a possible D gene (5 bases). The missing CDR3 end, 3 residues past where the read stops, is filled in from the germline J gene. Per the germline V gene, CDR1 is DFQATT and CDR2 is SNEGSKA (reference sequence). The CDR3 has 15 residues. V lost 0 bases to trimming and J lost 6 bases, with 15 bases between them.

The table lists this clone with many counts. Sequencing ends 3 residues short of the CDR3 end; the germline J gene provides the rest. The V call is TRBV7-3, the J call TRBJ2-3; 10 nucleotides agree with TRBD2. The J segment lost 3 bases and the V segment lost 5 bases, leaving 8 bases of the junction unmatched. This CDR3 region has 16 residues. Per germline, CDR1 SGHTA and CDR2 FQGTGA. CDR3 residues: CASSLLPGLATDTQYF. The DNA read from the CDR3 is TGTGCCAGCAGCCTTCTACCGGGACTAGCGACAGATACG. The full variable domain, its missing parts supplied by reference TRBV7-3 and TRBJ2-3, is GAGVSQTPSNKVTEKGKYVELRCDPISGHTALYWYRQSLGQGPEFLIYFQGTGAADDSGLPNDRFFAVRPEGSVSTLKIQRTERGDSAVYLCASSLLPGLATDTQYFGPGTRLTVL.

The sample holds a few counts of this clone. The read is 3 residues too short to cover the CDR3 end, so that end is filled in from the germline J gene. The V call is TRBV19, the J call TRBJ2-2; 8 bases agree with TRBD1. Looked up from germline, CDR1 is LNHDA and CDR2 is SQIVND (reference sequence). The CDR3 totals 15 residues. The covered CDR3 bases are TGTGCCAGTAGTACCCGGACAGGGAGACGCGAAAAG. Amino acid sequence: CASSTRTGRREK. The CDR3 in full is CASSTRTGRREKLFF.

This clone occurred many times. Read sequence stops 3 residues before the CDR3 end, and the germline J gene provides the missing end. V gene TRBV15 combines with J gene TRBJ2-3; D is unresolved. The germline CDR1 and CDR2 sequences are LNHNV and YYDKDF (reference sequence). V dropped 0 bases and J dropped 6 bases, with 7 bases sitting between them. This CDR3 contains 13 residues. The covered CDR3 bases are TGTGCCACCAGCAGAGATAATCCCGATACG. Protein product: CATSRDNPDT. The full-length CDR3 reads as CATSRDNPDTQYF.